The present TCR beta chain was sequenced within a study of post-analysis software for immune sequencing data. Study-wide results and limits: Elevated frequency relative to controls characterized four or five TRBV segments in patients, TRBV5-6, TRBV5-1 and TRBV20-1 among them.

Prepared libraries of TCR beta cDNA carried unique molecular identifiers. TCRdb independently ran MiXCR on the PCR reads; one entry per CDR3 protein. The sample yields hundreds of thousands of distinct CDR3 sequences, roughly 46% seen once. J lost 7 bases, V lost 5 bases, and 8 bases had no gene match. The CDR3 contains 14 residues. Germline CDR1 reads SGHTA; CDR2 reads FQGNSA. A note on this clonotype: Its antigen is unknown.

The specimen was blood. This chain connects TRBV7-2 to TRBJ1-2, with 9 bases lining up with TRBD1. This sequence originates from a girl aged 5-17 years with multiple sclerosis. The CDR3 spells CASSQDRGSSGYTF. CDR3 bases: TGTGCCAGCAGCCAGGACAGGGGTTCGTCTGGCTACACCTTC. Combining the CDR3 with reference TRBV7-2 and TRBJ1-2 gives the whole variable domain GAGVSQSPSNKVTEKGKDVELRCDPISGHTALYWYRQSLGQGLEFLIYFQGNSAPDKSGLPSDRFSAERTGGSVSTLTIQRTQQEDSAVYLCASSQDRGSSGYTFGSGTRLTVV.